The clone carrying this TCR beta chain was detected a few times. Running of the v3.0 immunoSEQ assay took place at survey level. Repertoires were generated with immunoSEQ multiplex PCR, while TCRdb's copy carries only in-frame clones and drops some. This table has more than 20,000 clones, approximately 80% appearing once. Germline CDR1 SGHVS, CDR2 FQNEAQ. CDR3 length: 14 residues. V was clipped by 2 bases and J by 1 base, with 9 bases between them. The data originate from a study of long-term antiretroviral therapy in people with HIV. The source of this sequence is a man aged 40-49 years with HIV. The V and J genes are TRBV7-8 and TRBJ2-7; D remains ambiguous. The material was unsorted PBMCs, obtained 0.5 years before starting antiretroviral therapy. The CDR3 nucleotides are TGTGCCAGCAGCTTAACTACCAGTTCCTACGAGCAGTACTTC. This encodes CASSLTTSSYEQYF.